The 24 T cell receptor beta chains presented below share a single source sample, sequenced in a study of response to subunit inactivated influenza vaccine. TCRdb reprocessed the RT-PCR reads via MiXCR and lists one record per CDR3 protein. Among approximately 160,000 distinct CDR3 sequences listed, roughly a tenth were seen once. Material: CD8+ T cells sorted from PBMCs, obtained about 24 months after vaccination. Receptors were obtained from a man between 50 and 69 years old who received an inactivated influenza vaccine.

This clonotype was detected only a few times. The V call is TRBV15, the J call TRBJ2-3, with 12 bases fitting TRBD2. With 0 bases clipped from V and 4 bases from J, the junction kept 5 bases outside the gene matches. Germline CDR1 is LNHNV and CDR2 is YYDKDF (reference sequence). The CDR3 spans 17 residues. The CDR3 nucleotides read TGTGCCACCAGCAGAGATAGGCTAGCGGGAGGGTCAGATACGCAGTATTTT. It yields the protein CATSRDRLAGGSDTQYF.

Only a few counts were recorded for this clonotype. V usage is TRBV28 and J usage is TRBJ2-1; D gene ambiguous. The germline V and J ends were trimmed by 3 bases and 7 bases, with 7 bases remaining between them. The CDR3 loop spans 12 amino acids. Germline V gives CDR1 MDHEN, CDR2 SYDVKM. CDR3 sequence: CASSFYKNEQFF. CDR3 nucleotide sequence: TGTGCCAGCAGTTTCTACAAGAATGAGCAGTTCTTC.

This clonotype has more than one count but fewer than ten. The chain joins TRBV7-4 to TRBJ1-4; the D is unclear. Germline loops: CDR1 SGHVT, CDR2 SQSDAQ. CDR3 length: 17 amino acids. The V end lost 5 bases, the J end lost 8 bases, and 24 bases lay between the germline ends. CDR3 sequence: CASSPVEGRPVHEKLFF. The CDR3 DNA follows: TGTGCCAGCAGCCCGGTAGAAGGACGGCCTGTCCACGAAAAACTGTTTTTT. The complete variable domain, with remaining parts taken from reference TRBV7-4 and TRBJ1-4, reads GAGVSQSPRYKVAKRGRDVALRCDSISGHVTLYWYRQTLGQGSEVLTYSQSDAQRDKSGRPSGRFSAERPERSVSTLKIQRTEQGDSAVYLCASSPVEGRPVHEKLFFGSGTQLSVL.

V gene TRBV2 combines with J gene TRBJ2-1; D may correspond to TRBD1 or TRBD2 (5 bases each). Trimming cost V 7 bases and J 0 bases, with 19 bases left between them. The CDR3 length is 17 residues. From germline, CDR1 is SNHLY and CDR2 FYNNEI. CDR3 amino acids: CASTGRGTLLSYNEQFF. As DNA, the CDR3 is TGTGCCAGCACGGGTCGAGGGACCCTTCTCTCCTACAATGAGCAGTTCTTC.

This clonotype came up many times. V usage is TRBV7-9 and J usage is TRBJ2-7; a possible D gene is TRBD1 (6 bases). Trimming removed 5 bases from V and 4 bases from J, with 18 bases in between. The germline gives CDR1 SEHNR, CDR2 FQNEAQ (reference sequence). The CDR3 has 15 amino acids. The CDR3 sequence: CASSTTRDTNYEQYF. CDR3 coding DNA: TGTGCCAGCAGCACTACACGGGACACCAATTACGAGCAGTACTTC.

V and J are TRBV11-2 and TRBJ2-1, with D possibly called TRBD1 or TRBD2 (6 bases each). CDR3 size: 17 residues. Trimming took off 4 bases at V and 4 bases at J, with 20 bases between the two ends. CDR1 and CDR2 from the germline V gene are SGHAT and FQNNGV. CDR3 loop: CASSSESLRDKYNEQFF. CDR3 in DNA: TGTGCCAGCAGCTCGGAATCACTGCGGGACAAATACAATGAGCAGTTCTTC.

The chain couples TRBV7-9 to TRBJ2-7; D ambiguous. The germline V gene has CDR1 SEHNR and CDR2 FQNEAQ (reference sequence). The CDR3 length is 13 residues. V lost 1 base and J lost 5, with 9 bases in between. The DNA for the CDR3 is TGTGCCAGCAGCTTAGAGTTTCTGAACGAGCAGTACTTC. Protein: CASSLEFLNEQYF.

This clonotype was detected a few times. This chain joins TRBV14 and TRBJ1-1, with 10 bases lining up with TRBD1. V lost 2 bases and J lost 5; bases outside the gene matches: 17. The CDR3 contains 19 residues. In germline, CDR1 is SGHDN, CDR2 FVKESK. CDR3 sequence (DNA): TGTGCCAGCAGCCAATATTGGGGGGACAGGGGAAAAAGGGAAACTGAAGCTTTCTTT. Translation gives CASSQYWGDRGKRETEAFF. Filled out from reference TRBV14 and TRBJ1-1, the complete variable domain reads EAGVTQFPSHSVIEKGQTVTLRCDPISGHDNLYWYRRVMGKEIKFLLHFVKESKQDESGMPNNRFLAERTGGTYSTLKVQPAELEDSGVYFCASSQYWGDRGKRETEAFFGQGTRLTVV.

This clonotype was seen repeatedly, ten times or more. This rearrangement joins TRBV28 to TRBJ2-5, with D unresolved. The CDR3 covers 15 residues. V gave up 6 bases and J gave up 1 base, with 15 bases separating them. CDR1 is MDHEN and CDR2 is SYDVKM in the germline V gene. CDR3 sequence: CASRRGPYSQETQYF. Written as DNA, the CDR3 is TGTGCCAGCAGACGCGGCCCGTACTCCCAAGAGACCCAGTACTTC.

The V gene is TRBV4-2, the J gene TRBJ2-1; 12 bases fit TRBD2. The CDR3 consists of 17 residues. J gave up 6 bases and V 1 base, and 7 bases lay outside the gene matches. Germline CDR1 and CDR2: LGHNA and YNFKEQ. The CDR3 sequence: CASSQVGPGLAGNEQFF. CDR3 in DNA: TGTGCCAGCAGCCAAGTGGGACCGGGACTAGCGGGCAATGAGCAGTTCTTC.

This clonotype turned up a few times. The chain joins TRBV6-1 to TRBJ2-3; a weak D match, TRBD2 (5 bases). Trimming removed 8 bases from V and 0 bases from J, with 12 bases in between. The V gene's germline CDR1 is MNHNS and CDR2 SASEGT. The CDR3 totals 14 residues. The CDR3 sequence: CASGYSVSTDTQYF. In DNA form, the CDR3 reads TGTGCCAGCGGATATAGCGTTAGCACAGATACGCAGTATTTT.

This clonotype came up a few times. The J gene is TRBJ2-5, the V gene TRBV11-2; D is possibly TRBD1 (5 bases). Germline V gene lookup returns CDR1 SGHAT and CDR2 FQNNGV. With 3 bases removed from V and 5 bases from J, the gap between germline ends came to 7 bases. The length of the CDR3 is 12 residues. In DNA form, the CDR3 reads TGTGCCAGCAGCTTCCCAGGGGAGACCCAGTACTTC. Its translation: CASSFPGETQYF.

This rearrangement joins TRBV10-2 to TRBJ2-1; 13 nucleotides align to TRBD2. The CDR3 has 14 amino acids. The germline CDR1 and CDR2 sequences are WSHSY and SAAADI. V shed 4 bases and J 9 bases; nucleotides not matched to a gene: 3. The CDR3 region is CASSARTSGSEQFF. In nucleotides, the CDR3 is TGCGCCAGCAGTGCCCGGACTAGCGGGAGTGAGCAGTTCTTC.

This clonotype was counted a few times. This sequence joins TRBV29-1 and TRBJ2-6; D uncertain. Germline CDR1 reads SQVTM; CDR2 reads ANQGSEA. The CDR3 is 14 amino acids. Trimming took off 0 bases at V and 5 bases at J, with 8 bases between the two ends. The CDR3, as DNA: TGCAGCGTTGAAGATGATATGCGGGCCAACGTCCTGACTTTC. Amino acids: CSVEDDMRANVLTF.

This chain links TRBV27 with TRBJ1-2, with TRBD1 matching 9 bases. The CDR3 runs to 16 residues. V was pared by 6 bases and J by 6 bases, with 14 bases of the junction left unmatched. Germline V CDR1 and CDR2: MNHEY, SMNVEV (reference sequence). The CDR3 spells CASSPSIRTGVDGYTF. In DNA, the CDR3 is TGTGCCAGCAGCCCATCCATTAGGACAGGGGTTGATGGCTACACCTTC.

The chain combines TRBV20-1 with TRBJ2-2; 7 nucleotides agree with TRBD2. Trimming cost V 0 bases and J 0 bases; bases outside gene matches: 1. The CDR3 runs to 15 residues. CDR1 and CDR2 from the germline V gene are DFQATT and SNEGSKA (reference sequence). DNA of the CDR3: TGCAGTGCTAGAGATCGGGGGGCGAACACCGGGGAGCTGTTTTTT. This codes for CSARDRGANTGELFF.

This chain links TRBV5-1 with TRBJ2-3; 9 bases align to TRBD1. The CDR3 runs 17 residues. Germline V gene lookup returns CDR1 SGHRS and CDR2 YFSETQ. The trim removed 0 bases at V and 2 bases at J, leaving 7 bases unmatched. The CDR3 region has the DNA TGCGCCAGCAGCTTGGCCCGGACAGGGGCGACCACAGATACGCAGTATTTT. Encoded protein: CASSLARTGATTDTQYF.

This clonotype was seen more than once but under ten times. The gene calls are TRBV7-9 and TRBJ2-1, with TRBD1 as a possible D gene (6 bases). Germline CDR1 is SEHNR and CDR2 is FQNEAQ (reference sequence). V lost 0 bases to trimming and J lost 1 base, with 10 bases between them. There are 16 residues in the CDR3. CDR3 DNA sequence: TGTGCCAGCAGCTTAGCTTGGACAGATTCCTACAATGAGCAGTTCTTC. Translation: CASSLAWTDSYNEQFF.

In this sample, this clonotype turned up a few times. V gene TRBV3-1 combines with J gene TRBJ2-1, with unresolved D. CDR1 is LGHDT, CDR2 YNNKEL, per germline (reference sequence). This CDR3 has 18 amino acids. The ends were cut back, 0 bases at V and 5 bases at J, with 20 bases in the middle. For the CDR3, the DNA is TGTGCCAGCAGCCAAGAATGGGAAGCTCTCCAGGTCCACAATGAGCAGTTCTTC. It translates to CASSQEWEALQVHNEQFF.

This clonotype came up a few times. The J gene is TRBJ2-7, the V gene TRBV7-8; TRBD1 matches 7 bases. V was clipped by 3 bases and J by 5 bases; unmatched bases: 4. This CDR3 region has 13 residues. Germline loops: CDR1 SGHVS, CDR2 FQNEAQ. Here the CDR3 reads CASSFYRGDEQYF. In DNA, the CDR3 is TGTGCCAGCAGCTTTTACAGGGGCGACGAGCAGTACTTC.

CDR3 DNA: TGTGCCACCAGTGATCAGAGGGACAGGGGCTACAATGAGCAGTTCTTC. It is translated as CATSDQRDRGYNEQFF. The V call is TRBV24-1, the J call TRBJ2-1, with 10 bases fitting TRBD1. Per the germline V gene, CDR1 is KGHDR and CDR2 is SFDVKD. After removal of 3 bases from V and 3 bases from J, the junction contained 4 bases not matched to a gene. This CDR3 is 16 amino acids long.

This clonotype was recorded many times. The genes are TRBV25-1 and TRBJ2-5; no reliable D call. CDR1 is MGHDK and CDR2 is SYGVNS in the germline V gene. V was shortened by 5 bases and J by 5 bases, with 6 bases between the two germline ends. CDR3 length: 11 amino acids. The CDR3 sequence is CASSIGETQYF. In DNA, the CDR3 is TGTGCCAGCAGTATTGGTGAGACCCAGTACTTC.

This clonotype appeared a few times. This chain joins TRBV6-5 and TRBJ2-5; D may be TRBD2 (5 bases). The CDR3 spans 15 residues. Germline lookup yields CDR1 MNHEY and CDR2 SVGAGI. The ends were cut back, 0 bases at V and 2 bases at J, with 10 bases in the middle. Here the CDR3 DNA reads TGTGCCAGCAGTTACTCCCTTGGGGAGCAAGAGACCCAGTACTTC. This encodes CASSYSLGEQETQYF.

The sample holds a few counts of this clonotype. This chain uses TRBV4-2 with TRBJ2-3; D unresolved. Trimming shortened V by 0 bases and J by 14 bases, and 0 bases separated the two germline ends. Germline values: CDR1 LGHNA, CDR2 YNFKEQ. This CDR3 region has 8 residues. CDR3 protein: CASSQEYF. The CDR3 DNA reads TGTGCCAGCAGCCAAGAGTATTTT.